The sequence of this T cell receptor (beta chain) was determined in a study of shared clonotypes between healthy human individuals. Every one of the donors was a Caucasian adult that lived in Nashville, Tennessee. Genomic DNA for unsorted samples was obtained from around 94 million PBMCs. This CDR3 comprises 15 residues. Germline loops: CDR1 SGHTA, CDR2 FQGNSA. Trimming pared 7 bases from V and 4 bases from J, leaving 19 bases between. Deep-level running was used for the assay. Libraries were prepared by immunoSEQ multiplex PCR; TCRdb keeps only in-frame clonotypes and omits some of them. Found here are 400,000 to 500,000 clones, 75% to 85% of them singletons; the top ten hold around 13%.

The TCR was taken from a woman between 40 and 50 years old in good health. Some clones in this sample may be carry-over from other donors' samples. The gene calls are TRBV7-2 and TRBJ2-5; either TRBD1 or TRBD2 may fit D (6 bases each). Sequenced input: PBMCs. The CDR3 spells CASNTAGTSVETQYF. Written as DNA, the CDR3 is TGTGCCAGCAACACGGCGGGGACATCAGTAGAGACCCAGTACTTC.